This T cell receptor (beta chain) was sequenced in a study of blood T cell repertoires in COVID-19. Assignments of participants to cohorts depended upon their own reported clinical history. Authors' methods: The assay estimated nucleated cells by amplifying reference gene primers. This table comes from immunoSEQ multiplex PCR, and its TCRdb copy is limited to in-frame clones, with some not included. That table supplies the V and J calls and clone size; D and trimming were determined from the DNA. The sample carries some 250,000 clones, approximately 91% recorded once. From germline, CDR1 is SGHNT and CDR2 YENEEA. The J segment lost 6 bases and the V segment lost 5 bases, leaving 7 bases of the junction unmatched. The CDR3 is 14 amino acids.

Specimen: PBMCs or T cells enriched from blood (not recorded which). The chain employs TRBV11-3 and TRBJ1-2; 9 bases agree with TRBD1. This TCR was sampled from a middle-aged woman with acute COVID-19. The CDR3 spells CASSEQGARNGYTF. DNA for the CDR3: TGTGCCAGCAGCGAACAGGGGGCGCGTAATGGCTACACCTTC.